This T cell receptor beta chain is from a study of blood T cells in healthy people across ages (dated by TCRdb to between 2014 and 2016). For the wider study: In model experiments, roughly one uniquely barcoded TCR beta cDNA molecule per two T cells was captured by template switching. The study measured age-related changes in TCR beta repertoire diversity using deep sequencing normalized with unique cDNA molecular identifiers. Donors of different ages were randomly distributed across sequencing lanes to avoid experimental bias. Using the same blood draw, the study looked at two additional independent replicas of 1 million unique cDNA reads for two donors, one aged 18 to 30 and the other aged 80 or older. Donors were grouped into four age groups: young (average 16 years), middle-aged (over 35), aged (around 60) and long-lived (approximately 82). General findings and caveats noted by the study authors: Total diversity estimates from one million sequenced T cells were considered lower bounds and underestimates. Because profiling used bulk unsorted PBMCs, naive and antigen-experienced compartments could not be compared conclusively. Because donor CMV infection status was unknown, age-related changes in expanded clonotypes were potentially confounded. There was a strong correlation between observed TCR beta diversity and the percentage of naive T cells measured by flow cytometry. Compared with the aged group, the long-lived group had more naive CD4+ T cells, fewer expanded clones and increased TCR diversity, a pattern suggesting age selection. Observed TCR beta diversity per million T cells fell roughly linearly with age, and a significant reduction was already apparent by age around 39.

The receptor library was made with 5' RACE. Reads for this sample came from an Illumina HiSeq 2500. The second PCR ran for roughly 6 to 11 cycles and used a J-beta primer mix along with a sample-barcoded 5' primer. A template-switch 5' adaptor carrying 12 random nucleotides introduced a unique molecular identifier onto each TCR beta cDNA molecule. Each sample yielded at least 2.5 million CDR3-containing paired-end reads. All of the RNA was converted into first-strand cDNA using the Mint cDNA synthesis kit, with a TRBC-specific oligonucleotide serving as the primer. All cDNA was treated with uracil-DNA glycosylase and then went through a first 18-cycle PCR with the universal primers M1SS and BC2_uni_R. Per the source publication's procedure: For normalization, 1 million high-quality reads, each with a distinct molecular identifier, were randomly selected from each sample. Reads sharing molecular identifiers were discarded rather than binned into consensus sequences. CDR3 identification, clonotype clustering and error correction used MiTCR with a Q25 quality threshold and the strictest error-elimination algorithm. Lower-bound total TCR beta diversity was estimated with a nonparametric unseen species model using Euler transformation. The public reads were reanalyzed by TCRdb: fastp trimming at Q25, MiXCR alignment, in-frame beta chains only. CDR3 protein duplicates are merged, each entry listing the most common genes and DNA. The V and J calls follow TCRdb's processing rather than the paper's. The sample profile shows fewer than 2,000,000 distinct CDR3 sequences; approximately 32% of them were found once. About 10% of the sample belongs to the ten largest clones.

Worth noting for this clonotype: The antigen it recognizes is unknown. Per-base qualities were not stored, and no clone one base away is much larger.

Systemically healthy Caucasian individuals from Russia, 39 in total and aged roughly 6 to 100 years, were included as donors. Approximately 10 milliliters of peripheral blood were collected from each donor into EDTA-treated Vacutainer tubes. Ficoll-Paque density-gradient centrifugation was used to isolate PBMCs, with at least 6.5 million per sample. Trizol reagent was used to extract total RNA from PBMCs, with at least 6 micrograms per sample. For every donor, an aliquot of PBMCs went through flow cytometry to measure the percentages of naive CD45RAhigh/CD27high T cells. CDR1 and CDR2 are read off the germline V gene (reference sequence) as LGHDT and YNNKEL. Counted from cysteine to phenylalanine, this CDR3 has 18 amino acids. Just the 54-base CDR3 DNA is kept, in frame starting at base 1. V gives up 0 bases and J gives up 2 bases, and the segment between their germline ends measures 16 bases.

Sequencing was done on a sample of blood. This clonotype was obtained from a woman in her twenties or thirties in good health. The V and J segments used are TRBV3-1 and TRBJ2-2; the D gene is perhaps TRBD1 or TRBD2, each of them matching over 5 bases. The CDR3 here reads CASSQEGQGEPNTGELFF. The DNA is as follows: TGTGCCAGCAGCCAAGAGGGCCAGGGAGAACCCAACACCGGGGAGCTGTTTTTT.